Each of the 12 T cell receptor beta chains below was sequenced from the same sample in a study of cytomegalovirus exposure and HLA in healthy donors. With 60 Vbeta and 13 Jbeta primers, the PCR was carried out. This table comes from immunoSEQ multiplex PCR, and its TCRdb copy is limited to in-frame clones, with some not included. The sample shows 150,000 or so clones, roughly 72% of them seen only once. Material for sequencing was PBMCs. These receptors originate from a woman in her 40s in good health and CMV-seronegative.

Note on this clone: This sample includes further DNA sequences coding for the same CDR3. The chain links TRBV7-3 to TRBJ2-5; weak D call: TRBD1 (5 bases). CDR1 is SGHTA, CDR2 FQGTGA, per germline. This CDR3 region has 14 residues. The V end lost 5 bases, the J end lost 5 bases, and 15 bases lay between the germline ends. The CDR3 is CASSLMGPTETQYF. In DNA form, the CDR3 reads TGTGCCAGCAGCCTAATGGGGCCTACGGAGACCCAGTACTTC.

This sequence joins TRBV25-1 and TRBJ1-1, with 7 positions matching TRBD1. CDR3 length: 12 residues. Germline CDR1 and CDR2: MGHDK and SYGVNS. V gave up 8 bases and J gave up 4 bases; unmatched junction bases: 4. The CDR3 spells CASQGVGTEAFF. In DNA, the CDR3 is TGTGCCAGCCAGGGGGTCGGCACTGAAGCTTTCTTT.

The rearrangement joins TRBV30 to TRBJ2-2, with 7 bases lining up with TRBD1. The CDR3 totals 14 residues. J lost 5 bases, V lost 1 base, and 4 bases had no gene match. Germline V CDR1 and CDR2: GTSNPN, SVGIG (reference sequence). The CDR3 coding sequence is TGTGCCTGGAGTGGCCACAGGGGAACCGGGGAGCTGTTTTTT. It is translated as CAWSGHRGTGELFF.

This clone was picked up a small number of times. The chain joins TRBV7-9 to TRBJ2-5; 10 bases align to TRBD1. The J call is in doubt because the DNA end fits TRBJ2-7 better. The CDR3 extends over 18 amino acids. The germline V gene encodes CDR1 SEHNR and CDR2 FQNEAQ (reference sequence). The DNA for the CDR3 is TGTGCCAGCACCTCCCTGGGGGACAGGGGAGATGAACGCTACGAGCAGTACTTC. The encoded protein is CASTSLGDRGDERYEQYF.

V gene TRBV28 combines with J gene TRBJ1-2; D possibly corresponds to TRBD1 (5 bases). Trimming took off 2 bases at V and 8 bases at J, with 9 bases between the two ends. The CDR3 is 12 residues long. Looked up from germline, CDR1 is MDHEN and CDR2 is SYDVKM. The CDR3 DNA follows: TGTGCCAGCAGTTTAGGGGGGAACGGCTACACCTTC. Translation: CASSLGGNGYTF.

This chain connects TRBV7-8 to TRBJ1-5; 7 nucleotides agree with TRBD1. The CDR3 extends over 13 amino acids. The ends lost 5 bases at V and 4 bases at J; junction bases unmatched: 2. Germline CDR1 SGHVS, CDR2 FQNEAQ. DNA for the CDR3: TGTGCCAGCAGCGGGGACAGAAATCAGCCCCAGCATTTT. Protein product: CASSGDRNQPQHF.

In its sample, this clone was seen once. The gene calls are TRBV6-5 and TRBJ2-7, with 7 positions matching TRBD1. CDR3 length: 15 residues. Germline V gene data show CDR1 as MNHEY and CDR2 as SVGAGI. Trimming removed 2 bases from V and 5 bases from J; junction bases left unmatched: 9. In nucleotides, the CDR3 is TGTGCCAGCAGTTACCCCCGACAGGGACGCGACGAGCAGTACTTC. This gives the protein CASSYPRQGRDEQYF.

This clone came up a few times. The chain recombines TRBV6-1 with TRBJ2-3; 16 nucleotides align to TRBD2. V gave up 4 bases and J gave up 1 base; unmatched junction bases: 5. This CDR3 contains 18 residues. Germline loops: CDR1 MNHNS, CDR2 SASEGT. CDR3 nucleotide sequence: TGTGCCAGCAGTGTGGGGGGGACTAGCGGGAGGGGCACAGATACGCAGTATTTT. Translating gives CASSVGGTSGRGTDTQYF.

This chain connects TRBV29-1 to TRBJ2-1, with a tentative D call TRBD1 (6 bases). Looked up from germline, CDR1 is SQVTM and CDR2 is ANQGSEA. Trimming pared 4 bases from V and 3 bases from J, leaving 10 bases between. This CDR3 is 13 amino acids long. CDR3 protein: CSVAGANYNEQFF. The DNA of the CDR3 is TGCAGCGTTGCAGGGGCAAACTACAATGAGCAGTTCTTC.

V is TRBV19 and J is TRBJ1-1, with D possibly matching TRBD1 (6 bases). V dropped 7 bases and J dropped 5 bases, with 17 bases sitting between them. This CDR3 comprises 14 residues. Germline-derived CDR1 and CDR2 are LNHDA and SQIVND (reference sequence). This CDR3 reads CASTIRGKGTEAFF. CDR3 sequence (DNA): TGTGCCAGTACCATCAGGGGAAAAGGGACTGAAGCTTTCTTT.

V and J are TRBV7-6 and TRBJ2-3; 12 bases agree with TRBD2. There are 16 residues in the CDR3. Germline values: CDR1 SGHVS, CDR2 FNYEAQ. Trimming at V came to 5 bases and at J to 1 base, leaving 4 bases not matched to a gene. CDR3 sequence: CASSARLAGGTDTQYF. As DNA, the CDR3 is TGTGCCAGCAGCGCTCGACTAGCGGGAGGCACAGATACGCAGTATTTT.

The genes are TRBV30 and TRBJ2-3, with TRBD2 matching 8 bases. J was trimmed by 3 bases and V by 1 base; bases with no gene match: 6. Germline V gene lookup returns CDR1 GTSNPN and CDR2 SVGIG (reference sequence). The CDR3 extends over 15 amino acids. The CDR3 DNA is TGTGCCTGGAGTGCGGGGGGGGTTAGGACAGATACGCAGTATTTT. Protein sequence: CAWSAGGVRTDTQYF. Full variable domain (missing parts from reference TRBV30 and TRBJ2-3): SQTIHQWPATLVQPVGSPLSLECTVEGTSNPNLYWYRQAAGRGLQLLFYSVGIGQISSEVPQNLSASRPQDRQFILSSKKLLLSDSGFYLCAWSAGGVRTDTQYFGPGTRLTVL.